This record concerns one T cell receptor beta chain sequence. The sample comes from a study of blood T cell repertoires in COVID-19. Study summary: Donors in the United States, Italy and Spain gave samples during acute or convalescent COVID-19. In each case, the material was cDNA or gDNA derived from T cells, B-cell-depleted T cells, or PBMCs.

Per the germline V gene, CDR1 is LGHDT and CDR2 is YNNKEL (reference sequence). Trimming removed 4 bases at V and 5 bases at J, with 19 bases between. CDR3 size: 16 residues. Sequenced by immunoSEQ multiplex PCR; TCRdb stores in-frame clones only, minus some. The data show around 230,000 clones, over 70% seen once. This clonotype was sampled from a woman of 80 years or more with acute or convalescent COVID-19. The V gene is TRBV3-1 (or the pseudogene TRBV3-2), the J gene TRBJ2-3; weak D call: TRBD2 (6 bases). Sequencing was done on a sample of peripheral blood. In DNA, the CDR3 is TGTGCCAGCAGCCTTGCGGGATCAAGGGGAAGAGATACGCAGTATTTT. Its protein is CASSLAGSRGRDTQYF.